This T cell receptor beta chain derives from a study of T cell responses to AZD1222 COVID-19 vaccine. Overall study: Pooling was applied to second doses at about 4 or about 12 weeks. Study-wide points: Two AZD1222 doses significantly raised spike-specific TCR breadth and depth over controls. Dominant CD4 TCR responses targeted spike regions 160-218 and 743-854.

Libraries were prepared by immunoSEQ multiplex PCR; TCRdb keeps only in-frame clonotypes and omits some of them. Among fewer than 45,000 clones listed, 83% were seen once. Details on this clone: Its cognate antigen is unknown.

Germline V lookup: CDR1 MNHEY, CDR2 SVGEGT. This CDR3 contains 15 residues. The trim removed 5 bases at V and 1 base at J, leaving 6 bases unmatched. This TCR was recovered from an adult in good health. The chain uses TRBV6-2 or TRBV6-3 and TRBJ1-1, with 8 bases fitting TRBD1. Sequencing used peripheral blood, obtained on day 0 of AZD1222 vaccination. The CDR3 protein is CASSPRDRPNTEAFF. DNA for the CDR3: TGTGCCAGCAGTCCCCGGGACAGGCCGAACACTGAAGCTTTCTTT.